This entry is about one T cell receptor beta chain. This clone came up a few times. No cognate antigen has been identified for it. No base quality values were provided; no much bigger clone lies one nucleotide off. Participants in the prospective study were enrolled through a virtual design, were aged about 18 to 100 years, and lived in approximately 25 United States geographic areas. In the prospective study, participants were assigned to cohorts based on the clinical history participants reported in a screening survey and a study questionnaire. In the prospective study, mobile phlebotomists collected whole blood, serum and a nasopharyngeal or oropharyngeal swab from each participant. Additional blood draws and questionnaires over an approximately 2-month period could optionally be provided by prospective study participants. Before DNA extraction, blood samples from the prospective study were shipped at room temperature or frozen.

TCRbeta CDR3 regions were amplified from genomic DNA by means of the immunoSEQ Assay, a bias-controlled multiplex PCR. As for the authors' bioinformatics: Nucleated cell counts per sample were estimated from amplification of reference gene primers within the assay. To quantify the absolute abundance of each unique TCRbeta CDR3 rearrangement, sequence reads were collapsed and filtered. For each sample, productive Simpson clonality was calculated by taking the square root of Simpson's diversity index across productive rearrangements. This is the immuneACCESS table as TCRdb keeps it, with only in-frame sequences that have V and J called. A part of the clones is gone; compared with another copy, unresolved V genes explain less than half, and the rest is unexplained. D and trimming were read from the DNA, whereas the V and J calls and clone size are those reported in that table. The sample table holds around 200,000 clones, of which 87% were seen once. 9% to 12% of the sample is in the top ten clones.

The data originate from a study of blood T cell repertoires in COVID-19 (dated by TCRdb to the early 2020s). About the study as a whole: The collaborator samples originated in the United States, Italy and Spain and spanned the acute and convalescent phases of COVID-19. The prospective study material was composed of cDNA or gDNA derived from T cells, B-cell-depleted T cells, or PBMCs. Deeply sampled blood TCRbeta repertoires from subjects exposed to, actively infected with, or recovered from COVID-19 were included in the dataset. A freely available public database, intended as a resource for researchers studying the immune response to SARS-CoV-2, is where the repertoires were released. The samples were drawn from the first 160 participants of the ongoing ImmuneRACE study and from about 1,200 subjects provided by 6 global collaborators. A de-identified subject ID, COVID-19 status, age in years and sex were almost always included in the sample metadata. Where available, HLA class I and class II types were taken from metadata supplied by the sample provider and were not determined by assay-based typing. Points the paper makes about the study in general: The amount of clinical and demographic metadata varied by source and participant and was provided uncurated.

The sequencing sample was made of PBMCs or T cells enriched from blood (not recorded which). This TCR came from a young man with acute COVID-19.

The sequenced DNA: TGTGCCAGCAGTGGGACAGGGCGCCATAATTCACCCCTCCACTTT. The translation is CASSGTGRHNSPLHF. This chain is built from TRBV28 and TRBJ1-6, with 9 bases aligning to TRBD1. The germline V gene provides CDR1 MDHEN and CDR2 SYDVKM. V is trimmed back by 5 bases and J by 5 bases, and the junction contains 4 bases that no gene match accounts for. Spanning cysteine to phenylalanine, the CDR3 consists of 15 amino acids. The retained sequence is limited to the CDR3, 45 bases, with the frame set at the first base.